This passage covers 7 T cell receptor beta chains from one sample sequenced in a study of CD8 T cells in ankylosing spondylitis. TCRdb reprocessed the 5' RACE reads via MiXCR and lists one record per CDR3 protein. The repertoire holds more than 150,000 distinct CDR3 sequences, with about 9.9% as singletons. Sequenced sample: blood, either unsorted or a sorted T cell fraction (not recorded which). These receptors were collected from a male donor with ankylosing spondylitis or in good health (not recorded which).

A word on this clonotype: Since a much larger clone is just one base distant, this may be a read error. The chain couples TRBV9 to TRBJ2-2, with 7 bases identical to TRBD2. CDR3 length: 15 amino acids. In germline, CDR1 is SGDLS, CDR2 YYNGEE. The junction had 6 bases not matched to a gene; V was cut back by 5 bases and J by 2 bases. Here the CDR3 reads CASSVRTSNTGELFF. The CDR3 nucleotides read TGTGCCAGCAGTGTCCGGACTAGTAACACCGGGGAGCTGTTTTTT.

This clonotype occurred once. At one boundary the junction diverges from the germline segment, which might be a read error. The V gene is TRBV5-1, the J gene TRBJ1-5, with D possibly being TRBD1 (6 bases). Germline V gene lookup returns CDR1 SGHRS and CDR2 YFSETQ. This CDR3 contains 16 residues. CDR3 region: CANSLVQGNSNQPQHF. The CDR3 DNA sequence: TGCGCCAACAGCTTGGTCCAGGGGAATAGCAATCAGCCCCAGCATTTT.

This clonotype was found many times. This rearrangement joins TRBV12-3 or TRBV12-4 to TRBJ1-1; TRBD1 matches at 10 bases. The junction had 11 bases not matched to a gene; V was cut back by 8 bases and J by 5 bases. The CDR3 totals 15 residues. The DNA of the CDR3 is TGTGCCAGCGGACCTCGACAGGGGGCGGGAACTGAAGCTTTCTTT. Translation gives CASGPRQGAGTEAFF.

The table lists this clonotype with many counts. This chain uses TRBV5-1 with TRBJ1-5; no clear D gene. There are 16 residues in the CDR3. CDR1 is SGHRS, CDR2 YFSETQ, per germline. Trimming removed 0 bases at V and 2 bases at J, with 12 bases between. DNA for the CDR3: TGCGCCAGCAGCTTGGAGGGTCCTCAGGGCAATCAGCCCCAGCATTTT. This gives the protein CASSLEGPQGNQPQHF. The entire variable domain, with the rest obtained from reference TRBV5-1 and TRBJ1-5, is as follows: KAGVTQTPRYLIKTRGQQVTLSCSPISGHRSVSWYQQTPGQGLQFLFEYFSETQRNKGNFPGRFSGRQFSNSRSEMNVSTLELGDSALYLCASSLEGPQGNQPQHFGDGTRLSIL.

The chain carries TRBV7-8 and TRBJ2-3, with D maybe TRBD2 (6 bases). Germline CDR1 is SGHVS and CDR2 is FQNEAQ. The germline V and J ends were trimmed by 6 bases and 0 bases, with 10 bases remaining between them. The CDR3 is made up of 14 amino acids. The CDR3 is CASRGDWSTDTQYF. DNA for the CDR3: TGTGCCAGCAGGGGGGACTGGAGCACAGATACGCAGTATTTT.

The table lists this clonotype with many counts. The chain employs TRBV29-1 and TRBJ1-1; 9 bases are a match to TRBD1. Germline CDR1 is SQVTM and CDR2 is ANQGSEA. This CDR3 spans 14 amino acids. V dropped 5 bases and J dropped 0; count of bases not matched to a gene: 4. The CDR3, as DNA: TGCAGCGTTCCGACAGGGGGAGTGAACACTGAAGCTTTCTTT. Its translation is CSVPTGGVNTEAFF.

This clonotype has more than one count but fewer than ten. CDR3 sequence (DNA): TGTGCCAGCAGTACACTAGCGACCTTCCCCTATGAGCAGTTCTTC. It is translated as CASSTLATFPYEQFF. This chain uses TRBV6-2 or TRBV6-3 with TRBJ2-1; 7 bases line up with TRBD2. J was trimmed by 8 bases and V by 5 bases; bases with no gene match: 12. The CDR3 runs 15 residues. The V gene's germline CDR1 is MNHEY and CDR2 SVGEGT.